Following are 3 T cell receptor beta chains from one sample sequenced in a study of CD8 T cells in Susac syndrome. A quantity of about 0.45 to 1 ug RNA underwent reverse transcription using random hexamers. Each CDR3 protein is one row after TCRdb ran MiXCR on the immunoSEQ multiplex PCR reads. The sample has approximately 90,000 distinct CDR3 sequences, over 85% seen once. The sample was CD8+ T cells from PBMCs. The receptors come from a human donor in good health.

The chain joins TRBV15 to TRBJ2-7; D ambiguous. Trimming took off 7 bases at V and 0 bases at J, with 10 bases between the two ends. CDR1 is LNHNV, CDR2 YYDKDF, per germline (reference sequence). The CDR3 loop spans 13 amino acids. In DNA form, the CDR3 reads TGTGCCACCAAGCCTTCCACCTCCTACGAGCAGTACTTC. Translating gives CATKPSTSYEQYF.

CDR3 protein: CASSLRTANSYNEQFF. DNA for the CDR3: TGCGCCAGCAGCCTGAGGACCGCCAACTCCTACAATGAGCAGTTCTTC. The chain is built from TRBV4-1 and TRBJ2-1; the D is unclear. The V gene lost 4 bases and the J gene lost 0 bases, with 13 bases spanning the gap. CDR1 MGHRA and CDR2 YSYEKL come from the germline V gene. This CDR3 spans 16 amino acids.

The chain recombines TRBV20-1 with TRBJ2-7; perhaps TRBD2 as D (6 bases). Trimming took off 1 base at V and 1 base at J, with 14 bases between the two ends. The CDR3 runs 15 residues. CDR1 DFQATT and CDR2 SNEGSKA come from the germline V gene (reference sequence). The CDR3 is CSARAGETASYEQYF. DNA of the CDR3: TGCAGTGCTAGAGCGGGGGAGACCGCTTCCTACGAGCAGTACTTC.